The clone carrying this T cell receptor beta chain came up many times. These data come from a study of identical twins. TCRdb fed the 5' RACE reads into MiXCR, producing one record per CDR3 protein. Of approximately 470,000 distinct CDR3 sequences detected, about 14% appear once; the ten largest clones hold about 0.54%. V was shortened by 3 bases and J by 1 base, with 3 bases between the two germline ends. The CDR3 runs 12 residues. These data were also reused for a study on yellow fever vaccine responses in identical twins.

This clonotype was obtained from a woman aged 18-29 years in good health. The chain uses TRBV12-3 or TRBV12-4 and TRBJ1-1; no reliable D call. Material: CD4+ T cells sorted from blood. CDR3 DNA sequence: TGTGCCAGCAGTTTTGAGAACACTGAAGCTTTCTTT. This encodes CASSFENTEAFF.